This T cell receptor (beta chain) was recorded in a study of T cell responses to AZD1222 COVID-19 vaccine. Study results and caveats: Nearly half of the spike-specific TCRs reportedly recognize variant regions that carry no mutations.

The protocol was immunoSEQ multiplex PCR, while the TCRdb copy is restricted to in-frame clones and leaves out a portion. The sample shows 85,000 to 100,000 clones, just over 85% of them seen only once. A single count supports this clone. Its antigen is unknown. The V end was cut by 4 bases, the J end by 4 bases, with 11 bases between. CDR1 MRHNA and CDR2 SNTAGT come from the germline V gene. This CDR3 contains 14 residues. The source was peripheral blood, collected on day 0 of AZD1222 vaccination. The receptor comes from an adult in good health. This sequence joins TRBV6-4 and TRBJ1-3; D remains ambiguous. As DNA, the CDR3 is TGTGCCAGCAGTGGCGCGGGGTCCGGAAACACCATATATTTT. Translated: CASSGAGSGNTIYF.